Presented here are 30 T cell receptor beta chains from one specimen sequenced in a study of T cells expressing NK-cell markers. With the 5' RACE reads reprocessed, TCRdb shows one record per CDR3 protein and no DNA. With about 410,000 distinct CDR3 sequences in the sample, the ten largest clones hold around 10%. Source material: blood T cells: a sorted CD56 or NKG2C T cell subset, CD4+ or CD8+ T cells, or bulk PBMC T cells (not recorded which). The receptors derive from a woman in her 50s in good health.

The chain is built from TRBV12-3 or TRBV12-4 and TRBJ2-2; there is no DNA to check the TCRdb D call of TRBD2. The CDR3 has 15 amino acids. This chain's CDR3 is CASSYRAGARKELFF.

The chain recombines TRBV11-2 with TRBJ2-3; with no DNA, the TCRdb D assignment of TRBD2 cannot be verified. Germline V gene data show CDR1 as SGHAT and CDR2 as FQNNGV. The CDR3 extends over 16 amino acids. CDR3 sequence reads: CASSPNPSRVTDTQYF.

The chain employs TRBV12-3 or TRBV12-4 and TRBJ1-5. This CDR3 has 14 amino acids. The CDR3 loop reads CASSEDGGNQPQHF.

The rearrangement joins TRBV4-1 to TRBJ2-3; the D call of TRBD1 rests on TCRdb alone, since no DNA is present to check it. The CDR3 totals 15 residues. Germline V gene sequence: CDR1 MGHRA, CDR2 YSYEKL. CDR3 in amino acids: CASSLGYRDTDTQYF.

V gene TRBV5-1 combines with J gene TRBJ1-2; no DNA is available, so the TRBD1 call from TCRdb remains unchecked. Germline-derived CDR1 and CDR2 are SGHRS and YFSETQ. This CDR3 region has 13 residues. Here the CDR3 reads CASSRDIVYGYTF. The whole variable domain, remainder taken from reference TRBV5-1 and TRBJ1-2, is KAGVTQTPRYLIKTRGQQVTLSCSPISGHRSVSWYQQTPGQGLQFLFEYFSETQRNKGNFPGRFSGRQFSNSRSEMNVSTLELGDSALYLCASSRDIVYGYTFGSGTRLTVV.

The chain couples TRBV9 to TRBJ2-6; TCRdb reports TRBD1, a call that lacks DNA to check it against. The CDR3 has 19 amino acids. Germline CDR1 SGDLS, CDR2 YYNGEE. CDR3 protein: CASSVGAQGNLSGANVLTF.

The chain recombines TRBV10-3 with TRBJ2-5. Germline V gives CDR1 ENHRY, CDR2 SYGVKD. The CDR3 runs 13 residues. CDR3 in amino acids: CAIRRDDQETQYF.

CDR3 amino acids: CSVPHSGSYTGELFF. This sequence joins TRBV29-1 and TRBJ2-2; TCRdb's assignment of TRBD2 cannot be checked, as there is no DNA. The CDR3 covers 15 residues. Germline V lookup: CDR1 SQVTM, CDR2 ANQGSEA.

V usage is TRBV12-3 or TRBV12-4 and J usage is TRBJ2-7; lacking DNA, the TRBD1 call made by TCRdb goes unchecked. The CDR3 consists of 15 residues. The CDR3 region is CASSRPSGAAYEQYF.

The J gene is TRBJ1-1, the V gene TRBV7-9. CDR3 size: 15 residues. The germline CDR1 and CDR2 sequences are SEHNR and FQNEAQ (reference sequence). This CDR3 reads CASSLAASENTEAFF.

The chain is built from TRBV5-1 and TRBJ2-1; TCRdb proposes TRBD2, but this gene call is untestable without DNA. The CDR3 runs to 18 residues. Per the germline V gene, CDR1 is SGHRS and CDR2 is YFSETQ. CDR3 amino acids: CASSWGLAGGPVGNEQFF.

The rearrangement joins TRBV7-2 to TRBJ2-7; TCRdb's assignment of TRBD2 cannot be checked, as there is no DNA. The CDR3 totals 15 residues. In germline, CDR1 is SGHTA, CDR2 FQGNSA. The CDR3 sequence is CASSLGTGGSYEQYF.

The chain links TRBV6-4 to TRBJ2-5; checking the TCRdb D call of TRBD2 is not possible without DNA. CDR1 and CDR2 from the germline V gene are MRHNA and SNTAGT. The length of the CDR3 is 19 residues. The CDR3 reads CASSDSNLTSVPTQETQYF.

This rearrangement joins TRBV29-1 to TRBJ2-7; TCRdb reports TRBD1, a call that lacks DNA to check it against. The CDR3 spans 13 residues. Germline V gene data show CDR1 as SQVTM and CDR2 as ANQGSEA. The CDR3 here is CSAADRGTREQYF.

This chain uses TRBV24-1 with TRBJ2-6. The CDR3 sequence is 14 residues long. Per the germline V gene, CDR1 is KGHDR and CDR2 is SFDVKD. The CDR3 sequence: CATSDAVGANVLTF.

The CDR3 is CASRPPGTRGYEQFF. The chain couples TRBV6-2 or TRBV6-3 to TRBJ2-1; the TCRdb call, TRBD1, lacks DNA for checking. Germline CDR1 and CDR2: MNHEY and SVGEGT. This CDR3 is built from 15 residues.

V is TRBV25-1 and J is TRBJ1-4. This CDR3 comprises 13 residues. Germline V gene sequence: CDR1 MGHDK, CDR2 SYGVNS. CDR3 in amino acids: CASRGVADEKLFF. The full variable domain, its missing parts supplied by reference TRBV25-1 and TRBJ1-4, is EADIYQTPRYLVIGTGKKITLECSQTMGHDKMYWYQQDPGMELHLIHYSYGVNSTEKGDLSSESTVSRIRTEHFPLTLESARPSHTSQYLCASRGVADEKLFFGSGTQLSVL.

V is TRBV7-6 and J is TRBJ1-5; TCRdb outputs TRBD1, but without DNA this stays unchecked. Germline-derived CDR1 and CDR2 are SGHVS and FNYEAQ. The CDR3 has 13 residues. The CDR3 here is CASSLGGKEPQHF.

The chain employs TRBV14 and TRBJ2-7; TCRdb's assignment of TRBD2 cannot be checked, as there is no DNA. The CDR3 runs 16 residues. Germline V gene sequence: CDR1 SGHDN, CDR2 FVKESK. This CDR3 reads CASSQDLGGDLYEQYF.

The chain combines TRBV14 with TRBJ1-6. Germline V gene sequence: CDR1 SGHDN, CDR2 FVKESK. This CDR3 has 14 amino acids. Here the CDR3 reads CASSQKLKDSPLHF.

V gene TRBV5-1 combines with J gene TRBJ1-4; lacking DNA, the TRBD1 call made by TCRdb goes unchecked. The CDR3 sequence is 15 residues long. Germline values: CDR1 SGHRS, CDR2 YFSETQ. CDR3: CASSSFPGVYEKLFF. Together with reference TRBV5-1 and TRBJ1-4, the CDR3 gives the full variable domain: KAGVTQTPRYLIKTRGQQVTLSCSPISGHRSVSWYQQTPGQGLQFLFEYFSETQRNKGNFPGRFSGRQFSNSRSEMNVSTLELGDSALYLCASSSFPGVYEKLFFGSGTQLSVL.

This chain uses TRBV29-1 with TRBJ2-7; with no DNA, the TCRdb D assignment of TRBD2 cannot be verified. The CDR3 runs 14 residues. CDR1 and CDR2 (germline): SQVTM, ANQGSEA. This chain's CDR3 is CSVQGLAETYEQYF.

The gene calls are TRBV27 and TRBJ2-1. The germline V gene encodes CDR1 MNHEY and CDR2 SMNVEV (reference sequence). The CDR3 has 11 residues. The CDR3: CATTLYNEQFF.

The chain is built from TRBV11-2 and TRBJ1-1. In germline, CDR1 is SGHAT, CDR2 FQNNGV. The CDR3 consists of 11 residues. CDR3 protein: CASSQSLEAFF.

The chain couples TRBV12-5 to TRBJ2-3; absent DNA, TCRdb's TRBD2 call cannot be checked. The CDR3 length is 18 residues. Germline CDR1 LGHNT, CDR2 FRNRAP. The CDR3 protein is CASGFRAGEREHTDTQYF. Using reference TRBV12-5 and TRBJ2-3 for the parts outside the CDR3, the full variable domain is DARVTQTPRHKVTEMGQEVTMRCQPILGHNTVFWYRQTMMQGLELLAYFRNRAPLDDSGMPKDRFSAEMPDATLATLKIQPSEPRDSAVYFCASGFRAGEREHTDTQYFGPGTRLTVL.

This chain connects TRBV29-1 to TRBJ2-4. Germline V gene sequence: CDR1 SQVTM, CDR2 ANQGSEA. The CDR3 contains 12 residues. CDR3 sequence reads: CSVVHGYGIQYF.

J is TRBJ2-2 and V is TRBV5-1; checking the TCRdb D call of TRBD1 is not possible without DNA. The CDR3 covers 17 residues. Germline lookup yields CDR1 SGHRS and CDR2 YFSETQ. The CDR3 here is CASSLERQGSATGELFF.

The chain is built from TRBV12-3 or TRBV12-4 and TRBJ2-2; TCRdb indicates TRBD2, and absent DNA this call remains unverified. The CDR3 sequence is 18 residues long. The CDR3 protein is CASRRPERVRTKTGELFF.

The chain links TRBV20-1 to TRBJ2-5; the TCRdb call, TRBD2, lacks DNA for checking. Per the germline V gene, CDR1 is DFQATT and CDR2 is SNEGSKA (reference sequence). The CDR3 runs to 13 residues. The CDR3 is CGSRLAGRETQYF.

The chain links TRBV24-1 to TRBJ2-1; checking the TCRdb D call of TRBD2 is not possible without DNA. CDR1 and CDR2 from the germline V gene are KGHDR and SFDVKD. CDR3 size: 16 residues. The CDR3 loop reads CATVVSGGRINNEQFF.